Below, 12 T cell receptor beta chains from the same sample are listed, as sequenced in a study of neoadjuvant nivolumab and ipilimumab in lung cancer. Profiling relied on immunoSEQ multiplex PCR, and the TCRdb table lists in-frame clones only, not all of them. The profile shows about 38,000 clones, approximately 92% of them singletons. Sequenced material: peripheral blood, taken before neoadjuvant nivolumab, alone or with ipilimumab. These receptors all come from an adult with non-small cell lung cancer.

This chain's CDR3 is CASSPPTAWRGGLGNTIYF. DNA of the CDR3: TGTGCCAGCTCACCACCTACGGCATGGCGGGGGGGCCTAGGAAACACCATATATTTT. This chain links TRBV18 with TRBJ1-3, with D perhaps TRBD1 (6 bases). There are 19 residues in the CDR3. V gave up 0 bases and J gave up 4 bases, with 22 bases separating them. From germline, CDR1 is KGHSH and CDR2 LQKENI.

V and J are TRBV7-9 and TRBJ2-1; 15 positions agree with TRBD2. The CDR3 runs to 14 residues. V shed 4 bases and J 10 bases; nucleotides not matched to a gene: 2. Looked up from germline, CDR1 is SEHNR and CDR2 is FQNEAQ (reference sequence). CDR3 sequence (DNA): TGTGCCAGCAGCTCGGGACTAGCGGGAGGCGAGCAGTTCTTC. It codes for CASSSGLAGGEQFF.

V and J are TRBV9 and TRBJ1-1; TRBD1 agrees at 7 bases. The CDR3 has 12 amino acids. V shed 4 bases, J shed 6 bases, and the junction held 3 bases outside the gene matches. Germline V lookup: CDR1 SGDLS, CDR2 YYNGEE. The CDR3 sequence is CASSIGTAEAFF. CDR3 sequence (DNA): TGTGCCAGCAGCATAGGGACAGCTGAAGCTTTCTTT.

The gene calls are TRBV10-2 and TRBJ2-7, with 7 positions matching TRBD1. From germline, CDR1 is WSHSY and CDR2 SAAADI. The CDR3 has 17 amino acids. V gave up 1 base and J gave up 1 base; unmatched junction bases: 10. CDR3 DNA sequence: TGCGCCAGCAGTGAGTTACAGGGGTTGACTCCTTCCTACGAGCAGTACTTC. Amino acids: CASSELQGLTPSYEQYF.

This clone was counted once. The DNA for the CDR3 is TGTGCCAGCAGCCTACCCCTCTACGAGCAGTACTTC. This encodes CASSLPLYEQYF. This chain links TRBV28 with TRBJ2-7; D is unresolved. This CDR3 is built from 12 residues. Deletions cut 6 bases from V and 3 bases from J, with 9 bases between. Germline V gene sequence: CDR1 MDHEN, CDR2 SYDVKM. Using reference TRBV28 and TRBJ2-7 for the parts outside the CDR3, the full variable domain is DVKVTQSSRYLVKRTGEKVFLECVQDMDHENMFWYRQDPGLGLRLIYFSYDVKMKEKGDIPEGYSVSREKKERFSLILESASTNQTSMYLCASSLPLYEQYFGPGTRLTVT.

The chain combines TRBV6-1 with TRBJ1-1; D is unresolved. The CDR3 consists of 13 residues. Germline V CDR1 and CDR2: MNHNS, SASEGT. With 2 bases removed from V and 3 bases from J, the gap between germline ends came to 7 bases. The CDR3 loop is CASSELEYTEAFF. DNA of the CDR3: TGTGCCAGCAGTGAACTTGAGTACACTGAAGCTTTCTTT.

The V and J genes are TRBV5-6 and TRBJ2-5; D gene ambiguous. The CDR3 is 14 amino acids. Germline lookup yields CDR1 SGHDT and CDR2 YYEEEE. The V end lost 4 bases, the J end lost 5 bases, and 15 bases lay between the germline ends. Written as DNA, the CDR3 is TGTGCCAGCAGCATGCTAGAGGAATGGGAGACCCAGTACTTC. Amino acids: CASSMLEEWETQYF.

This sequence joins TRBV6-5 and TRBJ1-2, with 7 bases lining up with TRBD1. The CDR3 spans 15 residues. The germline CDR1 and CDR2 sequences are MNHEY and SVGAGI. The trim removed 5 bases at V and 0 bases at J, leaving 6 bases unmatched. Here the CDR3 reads CASSPRTGANYGYTF. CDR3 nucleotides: TGTGCCAGCAGTCCTAGGACAGGAGCTAACTATGGCTACACCTTC.

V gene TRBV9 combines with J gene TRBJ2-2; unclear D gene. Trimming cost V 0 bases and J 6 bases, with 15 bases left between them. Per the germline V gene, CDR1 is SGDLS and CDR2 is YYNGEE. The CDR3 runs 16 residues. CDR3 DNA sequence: TGTGCCAGCAGCGTAGCTTGGGCAGCTGGCGCCGGGGAGCTGTTTTTT. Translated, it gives CASSVAWAAGAGELFF.

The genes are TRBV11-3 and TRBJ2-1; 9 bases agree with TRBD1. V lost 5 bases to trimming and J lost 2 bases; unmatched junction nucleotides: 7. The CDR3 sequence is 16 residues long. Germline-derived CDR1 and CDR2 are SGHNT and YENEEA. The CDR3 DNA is TGTGCCAGCAGCGAATCTGGGACAGGGACCTACAATGAGCAGTTCTTC. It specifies CASSESGTGTYNEQFF.

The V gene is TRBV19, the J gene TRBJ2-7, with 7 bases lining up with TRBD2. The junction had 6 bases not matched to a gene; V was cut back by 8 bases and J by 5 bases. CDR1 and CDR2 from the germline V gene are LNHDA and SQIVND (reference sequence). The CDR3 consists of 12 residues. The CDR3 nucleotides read TGTGCCAGTTCCCGGGGGGAGAACGAGCAGTACTTC. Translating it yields CASSRGENEQYF. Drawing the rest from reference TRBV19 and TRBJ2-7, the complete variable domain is DGGITQSPKYLFRKEGQNVTLSCEQNLNHDAMYWYRQDPGQGLRLIYYSQIVNDFQKGDIAEGYSVSREKKESFPLTVTSAQKNPTAFYLCASSRGENEQYFGPGTRLTVT.

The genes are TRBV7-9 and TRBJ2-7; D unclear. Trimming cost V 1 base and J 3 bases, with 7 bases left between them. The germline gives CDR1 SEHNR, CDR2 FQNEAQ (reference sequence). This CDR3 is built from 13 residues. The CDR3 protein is CASSLVPSYEQYF. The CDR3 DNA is TGTGCCAGCAGCTTAGTCCCCAGCTACGAGCAGTACTTC.